This TCR beta chain comes out of a study of early T cells in non-severe SARS-CoV-2 infection. Study as a whole: Sequencing was performed on bulk RNA from unsorted whole blood, leaving chains unpaired.

Study-level findings and limits: Private and CD4 specificities were missed by VDJdb matching, skewed to anti-spike CD8.

Individual cDNA molecules received unique molecular identifiers. MiXCR, applied by TCRdb to the 5' RACE reads, yields one record per CDR3 protein. The sample has 50,000 or so distinct CDR3 sequences; around 11% are singletons. Of note for this clonotype: What it recognizes is unknown. The junction departs from germline at one end; a sequencing error may be responsible.

The CDR3 is 12 amino acids. Germline loops: CDR1 LGHDT, CDR2 YNNKEL (reference sequence). Sequenced material: whole blood. This TCR was sampled from an adult who was a healthcare worker with PCR-confirmed SARS-CoV-2 infection or an uninfected control (not recorded which). V and J are TRBV3-1 and TRBJ2-5; D might be TRBD2 (5 bases). In DNA, the CDR3 is TGTGCCAGCAGCCCCCATCGACTATCCCAGTGCTTC. It translates to CASSPHRLSQCF.